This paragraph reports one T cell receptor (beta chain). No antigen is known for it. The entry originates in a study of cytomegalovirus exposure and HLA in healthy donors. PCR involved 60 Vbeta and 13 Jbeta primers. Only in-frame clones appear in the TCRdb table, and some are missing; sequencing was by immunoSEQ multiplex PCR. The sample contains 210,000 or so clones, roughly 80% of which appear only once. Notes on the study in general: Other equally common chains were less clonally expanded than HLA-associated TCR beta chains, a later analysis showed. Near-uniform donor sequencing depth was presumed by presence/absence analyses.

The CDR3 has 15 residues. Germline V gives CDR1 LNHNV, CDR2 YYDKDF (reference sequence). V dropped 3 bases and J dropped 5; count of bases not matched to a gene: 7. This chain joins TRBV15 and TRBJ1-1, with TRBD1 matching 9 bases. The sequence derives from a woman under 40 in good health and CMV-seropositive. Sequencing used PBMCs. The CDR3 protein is CATSRGGTGRTEAFF. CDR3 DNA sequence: TGTGCCACCAGCAGGGGGGGGACAGGGAGGACTGAAGCTTTCTTT. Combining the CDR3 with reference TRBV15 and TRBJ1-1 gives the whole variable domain DAMVIQNPRYQVTQFGKPVTLSCSQTLNHNVMYWYQQKSSQAPKLLFHYYDKDFNNEADTPDNFQSRRPNTSFCFLDIRSPGLGDTAMYLCATSRGGTGRTEAFFGQGTRLTVV.